Shown below are 5 T cell receptor beta chains from a single sample sequenced in a study of T-cell reconstitution after alpha-beta-depleted transplantation in children. Unique molecular identifiers were incorporated into the prepared TCRbeta library. TCRdb processed the PCR reads anew with MiXCR; each CDR3 protein has one entry. The data contain under 100,000 distinct CDR3 sequences, about 14% of them singletons. Specimen: PBMCs, mostly from graft donor cells, collected 180 days after TCRalphabeta/CD19-depleted stem cell transplant. All receptors derive from a male patient under 10 years old who had a stem cell transplant for acute lymphoblastic leukemia, so the T cells may come from the graft donor.

The chain is built from TRBV5-6 and TRBJ1-1, with D possibly being TRBD1 (5 bases). Germline CDR1 reads SGHDT; CDR2 reads YYEEEE. The V end was cut by 4 bases, the J end by 9 bases, with 19 bases between. The length of the CDR3 is 14 residues. CDR3 region: CASSPSAGTAKAFF. In nucleotides, the CDR3 is TGTGCCAGCAGCCCCTCGGCAGGGACGGCTAAAGCTTTCTTT.

The J gene is TRBJ1-4, the V gene TRBV7-2; D is ambiguous. CDR1 and CDR2 from the germline V gene are SGHTA and FQGNSA. Trimming stripped 7 bases from V and 10 bases from J, with 25 bases between. The CDR3 has 16 amino acids. The CDR3 here is CASTPEPMEALGKLFF. CDR3 nucleotides: TGTGCCAGCACCCCTGAACCCATGGAAGCCCTGGGAAAACTGTTTTTT.

In this sample, this clonotype turned up a few times. The rearrangement joins TRBV7-2 to TRBJ2-3; TRBD1 matches 10 bases. The CDR3 consists of 16 residues. The ends lost 5 bases at V and 0 bases at J; junction bases unmatched: 5. The germline V gene has CDR1 SGHTA and CDR2 FQGNSA. In DNA, the CDR3 is TGTGCCAGCAGCACGGGACAGGGGTCGAGCACAGATACGCAGTATTTT. Translation: CASSTGQGSSTDTQYF. The full variable domain, completed using reference TRBV7-2 and TRBJ2-3, is GAGVSQSPSNKVTEKGKDVELRCDPISGHTALYWYRQSLGQGLEFLIYFQGNSAPDKSGLPSDRFSAERTGGSVSTLTIQRTQQEDSAVYLCASSTGQGSSTDTQYFGPGTRLTVL.

The chain employs TRBV6-2 or TRBV6-3 and TRBJ2-3; the D gene is possibly TRBD2 (5 bases). This CDR3 is 14 amino acids long. Germline-derived CDR1 and CDR2 are MNHEY and SVGEGT. V lost 5 bases and J lost 0, with 9 bases in between. In nucleotides, the CDR3 is TGTGCCAGCAGTGCGGGCCTTAGCACAGATACGCAGTATTTT. Its protein is CASSAGLSTDTQYF.

The V gene is TRBV29-1, the J gene TRBJ2-1; D gene ambiguous. The germline gives CDR1 SQVTM, CDR2 ANQGSEA. There are 13 residues in the CDR3. Trimming removed 8 bases from V and 0 bases from J, with 11 bases in between. This CDR3 reads CSTPWDSYNEQFF. The CDR3, as DNA: TGCAGCACCCCCTGGGACTCCTACAATGAGCAGTTCTTC.